The clone carrying this T cell receptor (beta chain) was counted many times. No antigen is known for it. TCRdb ran MiXCR on the RT-PCR reads and lists one entry per CDR3 protein. Of hundreds of thousands of distinct CDR3 sequences in the sample, around 8% were seen once. The CDR3 consists of 13 residues. V gave up 0 bases and J gave up 7 bases, with 10 bases separating them. The germline V gene encodes CDR1 DFQATT and CDR2 SNEGSKA (reference sequence). The data stem from a study of response to subunit inactivated influenza vaccine. Study conclusions and caveats: After each seasonal influenza vaccination, few new T cells are recruited, the authors suggested.

The receptor was isolated from a man aged 45 to 70 who received an inactivated influenza vaccine. The chain employs TRBV20-1 and TRBJ1-5; D call uncertain. The sample was PBMCs from blood, taken less than 30 months after vaccination. The CDR3 region is CSAREVGNQPQHF. The CDR3 DNA sequence: TGCAGTGCTAGAGAGGTTGGTAACCAGCCCCAGCATTTT.